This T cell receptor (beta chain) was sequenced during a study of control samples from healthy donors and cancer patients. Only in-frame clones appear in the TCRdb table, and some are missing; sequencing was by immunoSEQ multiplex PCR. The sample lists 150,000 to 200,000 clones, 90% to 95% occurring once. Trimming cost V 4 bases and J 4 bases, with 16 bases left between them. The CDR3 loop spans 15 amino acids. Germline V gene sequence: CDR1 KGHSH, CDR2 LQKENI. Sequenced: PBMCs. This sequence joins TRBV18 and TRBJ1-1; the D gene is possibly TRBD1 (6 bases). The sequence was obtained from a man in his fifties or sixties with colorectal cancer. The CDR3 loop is CASSRRTDRGTEAFF. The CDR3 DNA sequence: TGTGCCAGCTCACGACGGACAGACCGGGGCACTGAAGCTTTCTTT.